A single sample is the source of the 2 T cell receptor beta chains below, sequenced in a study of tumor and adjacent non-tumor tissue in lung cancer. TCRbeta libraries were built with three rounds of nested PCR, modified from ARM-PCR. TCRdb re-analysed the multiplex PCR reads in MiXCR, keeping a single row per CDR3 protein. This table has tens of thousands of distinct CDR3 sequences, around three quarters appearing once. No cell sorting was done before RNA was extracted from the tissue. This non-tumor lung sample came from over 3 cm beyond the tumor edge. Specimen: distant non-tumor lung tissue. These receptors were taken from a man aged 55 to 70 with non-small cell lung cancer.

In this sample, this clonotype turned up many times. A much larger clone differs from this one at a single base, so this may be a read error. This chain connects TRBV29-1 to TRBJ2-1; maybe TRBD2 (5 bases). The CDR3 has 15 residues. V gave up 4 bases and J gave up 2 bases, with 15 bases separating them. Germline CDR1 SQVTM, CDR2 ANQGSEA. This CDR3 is CSVGGKARTYNEQFF. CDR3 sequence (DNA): TGCAGCGTTGGAGGGAAGGCCCGCACCTACAATGAGCAGTTCTTC.

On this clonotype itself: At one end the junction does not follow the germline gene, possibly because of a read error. CDR3 nucleotide sequence: TGCAGCATTGAGTACAGTGGGGATGAGCAGTACTTC. This gives the protein CSIEYSGDEQYF. This sequence joins TRBV29-1 and TRBJ2-7; D gene unclear. Germline V CDR1 and CDR2: SQVTM, ANQGSEA. This CDR3 is 12 amino acids long.